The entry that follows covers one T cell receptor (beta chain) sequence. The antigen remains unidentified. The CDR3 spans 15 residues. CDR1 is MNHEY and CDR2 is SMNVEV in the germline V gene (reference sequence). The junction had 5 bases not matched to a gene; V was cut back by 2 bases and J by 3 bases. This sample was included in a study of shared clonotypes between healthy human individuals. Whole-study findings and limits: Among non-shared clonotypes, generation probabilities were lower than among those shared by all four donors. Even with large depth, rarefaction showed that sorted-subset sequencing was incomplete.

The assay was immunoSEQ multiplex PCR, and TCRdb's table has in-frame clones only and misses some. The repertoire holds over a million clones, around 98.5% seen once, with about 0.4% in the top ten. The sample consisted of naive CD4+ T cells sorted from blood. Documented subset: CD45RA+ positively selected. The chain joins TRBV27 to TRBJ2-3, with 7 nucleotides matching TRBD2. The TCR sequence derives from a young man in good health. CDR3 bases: TGTGCCAGCAGTTTACTCTCGGGGGGTACAGATACGCAGTATTTT. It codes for CASSLLSGGTDTQYF.